These T cell receptor beta chains were read from a single sample in a study of blood T cells in healthy people across ages. TCRdb reprocessed the 5' RACE reads with MiXCR, giving one entry per CDR3 protein. The sample contains over 1.5 million distinct CDR3 sequences, around half of which appear only once. Sequencing input: blood. These receptors were collected from a woman aged 40 to 49 in good health. Each CDR3 is given with its conserved first and last residue. The order of the fields is CDR3 length, V gene, D gene, J gene, clone size, CDR3 DNA, CDR3 protein. The D gene is left open where the match is weak. Clone size is not always given. Where it is, it says once, few, many or a class for expanded clones.

>16|TRBV24-1|TRBD2|TRBJ2-1|NA
TGTGCCACCAGTGAGCAGAGCGGGGGGGCTGTAAATGAGCAGTTCTTC
CATSEQSGGAVNEQFF
>15|TRBV27|NA|TRBJ2-7|NA
TGTGCCAGCAGCCCTCAGGGTAGTATCTTCTACGAGCAGTACTTC
CASSPQGSIFYEQYF
>21|TRBV6-2/TRBV6-3|TRBD2|TRBJ2-3|NA
TGTGCCAGCAGACTGTTGTTGTCCTCCCGTTGGACTAGCGGGGGGGCAGATACGCAGTATTTT
CASRLLLSSRWTSGGADTQYF
>14|TRBV29-1|TRBD2|TRBJ2-5|few
TGCAGCGTATCAGGACTAGCGGGGGAAGAGACCCAGTACTTC
CSVSGLAGEETQYF
>12|TRBV11-1|NA|TRBJ2-3|NA
TGTACCAGCAGCCGAAGGGGAGATACGCAGTATTTT
CTSSRRGDTQYF
>15|TRBV20-1|TRBD1|TRBJ2-7|NA
TGCAGTGCTCCATCAAGGGGGACAGGCGTCTACGAGCAGTACTTC
CSAPSRGTGVYEQYF
>14|TRBV7-2|TRBD1|TRBJ2-3|few
TGTGCCAGCAGCAACGAAGGGGGCCCCGATACGCAGTATTTT
CASSNEGGPDTQYF
>16|TRBV28|TRBD1|TRBJ1-2|once
TGTGCCAGCAGCTCACTAGGGACAGGGCATAACTATGGCTACACCTTC
CASSSLGTGHNYGYTF
>13|TRBV9|TRBD1|TRBJ2-3|NA
TGTGCCAGCGGGACAGGGGACACAGATACGCAGTATTTT
CASGTGDTDTQYF
>18|TRBV27|TRBD1|TRBJ1-5|few
TGTGCCAGCCAACCTACCGGGACAGGGATTAGGGGCAATCAGCCCCAGCATTTT
CASQPTGTGIRGNQPQHF
>14|TRBV9|NA|TRBJ2-3|NA
TGTGCCAGCAGCCCCGGACCACACACAGATACGCAGTATTTT
CASSPGPHTDTQYF
>18|TRBV2|TRBD2|TRBJ2-3|once
TGTGCCAGCAGTGATTTGTCTAGCGGGGGGAGCTCGGCAGATACGCAGTATTTT
CASSDLSSGGSSADTQYF
>13|TRBV29-1|NA|TRBJ2-6|NA
TGCAGCGTTGGACTTTCTGGGGCCAACGTCCTGACTTTC
CSVGLSGANVLTF
>15|TRBV6-5|NA|TRBJ1-5|NA
TGTGCCAGCAGGGAGAGTGGGGGTAGCAATCAGCCCCAGCATTTT
CASRESGGSNQPQHF
>13|TRBV24-1|TRBD1|TRBJ1-2|few
TGTGCCACCAGTGATTATGGGGACAGTACGTACACCTTC
CATSDYGDSTYTF
>12|TRBV29-1|NA|TRBJ2-7|NA
TGCAGCGTTGGGGGGGGGCTATACGAGCAGTACTTC
CSVGGGLYEQYF
>18|TRBV7-9|NA|TRBJ1-1|NA
TGTGCCAGCAGCTTATCCCTGGGGCCAGGATGGGGGAACACTGAAGCTTTCTTT
CASSLSLGPGWGNTEAFF
>15|TRBV7-9|TRBD2|TRBJ2-7|few
TGTGCCAGCAGCTCAACCGGGACTAGGCTAGGCGAGCAGTACTTC
CASSSTGTRLGEQYF
>16|TRBV12-3/TRBV12-4|TRBD1|TRBJ2-5|once
TGTGCCAGCAGTTTAGAGGTGGCAGGGGGCTTAGAGACCCAGTACTTC
CASSLEVAGGLETQYF